This entry is about one T cell receptor beta chain. This sample stems from a study of blood T cell repertoires in COVID-19. Turning to the study itself: COVID-19 samples collected from the United States, Italy and Spain covered acute and convalescent phases. Sources were T cells, B-cell-depleted T cells, or PBMCs; the material itself was cDNA or gDNA.

Losses at the gene ends were 7 bases for V and 4 bases for J; bases not matched to a gene: 7. The CDR3 covers 15 residues. Germline V gives CDR1 SGHTA, CDR2 FQGTGA. Authors' data handling: Estimation of nucleated cell counts relied on the amplification of reference gene primers. TCRdb's table, derived via immunoSEQ multiplex PCR, lists solely in-frame clones and lacks some. Clone size and V and J calls were adopted from that table, with D and trimming inferred from the DNA. The sample comprises fewer than 350,000 clones, 70% to 90% of which are singletons, and around 8% rests with the top ten. The chain has TRBV7-3 and TRBJ2-5, with 12 nucleotides matching TRBD1. The receptor was derived from a woman in her fifties or sixties who had recovered from COVID-19. Sequenced: peripheral blood. The CDR3 protein is CASTLGQGAGETQYF. In DNA, the CDR3 is TGTGCCAGCACCCTGGGACAGGGGGCTGGAGAGACCCAGTACTTC.